This T cell receptor beta chain was sequenced for a study of regulatory T cells in long-lasting Graves disease. Time point reported: persistent/refractory GD, antithyroid drugs over 5 years with positive TRAb. PBMCs provided the RNA from which the TCR library was made. There are many counts of this clonotype. Germline-derived CDR1 and CDR2 are MNHEY and SVGAGI. The CDR3 has 15 residues. The V end lost 0 bases, the J end lost 7 bases, and 15 bases lay between the germline ends. Building of the TCR beta libraries involved iRepertoire HTBI primers and Arm-PCR of CDR3 regions. One entry per CDR3 protein results from TCRdb running MiXCR on the multiplex PCR reads. The sample lists approximately 290,000 distinct CDR3 sequences, under 25% occurring once.

The chain is built from TRBV6-5 and TRBJ2-5; tentative D call: TRBD2 (5 bases). This specimen was peripheral blood mononuclear cells (PBMCs), taken when the disease was refractory, from a patient treated with antithyroid drugs. The TCR sequence derives from a female donor with Graves disease. The CDR3 region is CASSYSDSAAGTQYF. CDR3 DNA sequence: TGTGCCAGCAGTTACTCTGACTCGGCTGCGGGGACCCAGTACTTC.